This T cell receptor beta chain is from a study of T cells in Graves' hyperthyroidism and ophthalmopathy. Study results and limitations: Among thyroid clonotypes expanded above 0.001, most also appeared in blood. Through a model of 13 V-J features, ophthalmopathy was separated from stable hyperthyroidism.

RNA transcripts served as the template for amplifying TCR beta CDR3 regions. The study used the HTBI primer set for a first-round RT-PCR of the TCR CDR3. Each CDR3 protein is one row after TCRdb ran MiXCR on the multiplex PCR reads. This table has approximately 600,000 distinct CDR3 sequences, 14% appearing once. Concerning this clonotype itself: The antigen is undetermined.

Clinical symptoms, serum thyroxine and TRAb, thyroid ultrasound and orbital computed tomography together formed the diagnostic basis. Sequences were obtained from blood. This receptor was obtained from a woman aged 18-35 years with Graves' ophthalmopathy.

This chain's CDR3 is CASTPRDRGLGELFF. As DNA, the CDR3 is TGTGCCAGTACCCCCCGGGACAGGGGGCTTGGAGAGCTGTTTTTT. V gene TRBV3-1 combines with J gene TRBJ2-2; 12 nucleotides agree with TRBD1. V lost 9 bases to trimming and J lost 11 bases; unmatched junction nucleotides: 13. CDR3 length: 15 amino acids. From germline, CDR1 is LGHDT and CDR2 YNNKEL (reference sequence).